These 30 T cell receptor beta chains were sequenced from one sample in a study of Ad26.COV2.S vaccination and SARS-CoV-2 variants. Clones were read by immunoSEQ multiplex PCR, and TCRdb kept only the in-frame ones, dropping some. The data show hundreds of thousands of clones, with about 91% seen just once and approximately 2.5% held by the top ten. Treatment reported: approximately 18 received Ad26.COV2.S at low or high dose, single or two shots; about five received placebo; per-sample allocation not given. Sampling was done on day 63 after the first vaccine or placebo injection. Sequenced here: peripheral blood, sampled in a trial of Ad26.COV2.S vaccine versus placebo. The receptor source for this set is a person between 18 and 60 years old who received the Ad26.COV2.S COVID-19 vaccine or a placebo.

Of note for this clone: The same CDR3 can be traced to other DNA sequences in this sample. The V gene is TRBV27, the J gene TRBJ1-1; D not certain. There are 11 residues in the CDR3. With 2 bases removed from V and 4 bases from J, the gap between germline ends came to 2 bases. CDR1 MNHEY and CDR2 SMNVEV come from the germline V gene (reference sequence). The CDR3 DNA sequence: TGTGCCAGCAGTTTAGGCACTGAAGCTTTCTTT. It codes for CASSLGTEAFF.

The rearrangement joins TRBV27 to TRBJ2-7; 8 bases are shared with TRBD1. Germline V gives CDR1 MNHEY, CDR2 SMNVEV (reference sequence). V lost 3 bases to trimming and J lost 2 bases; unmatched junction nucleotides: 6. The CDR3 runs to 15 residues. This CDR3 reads CASSFRDRRPYEQYF. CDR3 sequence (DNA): TGTGCCAGCAGTTTTAGGGACAGGCGCCCCTACGAGCAGTACTTC.

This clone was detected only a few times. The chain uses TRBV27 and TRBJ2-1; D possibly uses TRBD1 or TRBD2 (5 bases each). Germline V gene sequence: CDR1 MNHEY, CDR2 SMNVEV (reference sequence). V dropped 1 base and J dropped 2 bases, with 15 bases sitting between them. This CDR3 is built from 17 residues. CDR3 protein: CASSLYRGPTTYNEQFF. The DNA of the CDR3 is TGTGCCAGCAGTTTATATAGGGGACCCACAACCTACAATGAGCAGTTCTTC.

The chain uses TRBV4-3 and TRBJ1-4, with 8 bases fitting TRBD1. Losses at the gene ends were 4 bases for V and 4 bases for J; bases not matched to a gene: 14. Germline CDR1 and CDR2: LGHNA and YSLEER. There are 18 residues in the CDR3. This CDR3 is CASSPIPWGQEFNEKLFF. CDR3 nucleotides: TGCGCCAGCAGCCCTATCCCCTGGGGACAGGAGTTTAATGAAAAACTGTTTTTT.

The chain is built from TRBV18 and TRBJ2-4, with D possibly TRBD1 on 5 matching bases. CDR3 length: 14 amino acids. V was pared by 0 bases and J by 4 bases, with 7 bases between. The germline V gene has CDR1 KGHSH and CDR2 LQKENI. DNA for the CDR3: TGTGCCAGCTCACCACCGACAGCTAAAAACATTCAGTACTTC. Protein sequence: CASSPPTAKNIQYF.

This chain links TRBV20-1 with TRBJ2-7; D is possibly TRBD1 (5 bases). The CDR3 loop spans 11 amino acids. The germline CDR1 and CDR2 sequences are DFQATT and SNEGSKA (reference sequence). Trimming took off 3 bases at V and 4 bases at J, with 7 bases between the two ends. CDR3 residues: CSASSGYEQYF. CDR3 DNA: TGCAGTGCTAGTTCAGGGTACGAGCAGTACTTC.

CDR3 region: CASSPSIQGHYEQYF. The CDR3 region has the DNA TGTGCCAGCAGCCCCTCGATACAGGGGCACTACGAGCAGTACTTC. This chain links TRBV3-1 (or the pseudogene TRBV3-2) with TRBJ2-7, with 7 nucleotides matching TRBD1. V gave up 4 bases and J gave up 3 bases; unmatched junction bases: 9. Germline lookup yields CDR1 LGHDT and CDR2 YNNKEL (reference sequence). This CDR3 has 15 amino acids.

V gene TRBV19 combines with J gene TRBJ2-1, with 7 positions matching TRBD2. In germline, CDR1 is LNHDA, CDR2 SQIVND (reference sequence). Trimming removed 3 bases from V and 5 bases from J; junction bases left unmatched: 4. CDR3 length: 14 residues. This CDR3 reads CASSILAANNEQFF. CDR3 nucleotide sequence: TGTGCCAGTAGTATCCTAGCGGCCAACAATGAGCAGTTCTTC.

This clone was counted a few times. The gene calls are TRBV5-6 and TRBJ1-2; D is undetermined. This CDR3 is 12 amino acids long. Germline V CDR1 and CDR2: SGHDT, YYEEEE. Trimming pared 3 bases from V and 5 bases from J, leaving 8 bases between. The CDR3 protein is CASSSKTYGYTF. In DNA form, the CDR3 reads TGTGCCAGCAGCTCTAAAACATATGGCTACACCTTC.

The CDR3 loop is CASSESRHPNYGYTF. DNA of the CDR3: TGCGCCAGCAGTGAGTCGAGACACCCTAACTATGGCTACACCTTC. This chain joins TRBV10-1 and TRBJ1-2; D remains unclear. In germline, CDR1 is WNHNN, CDR2 SYGVQD (reference sequence). The CDR3 sequence is 15 residues long. V lost 0 bases, J lost 0 bases, and 8 bases lay in between.

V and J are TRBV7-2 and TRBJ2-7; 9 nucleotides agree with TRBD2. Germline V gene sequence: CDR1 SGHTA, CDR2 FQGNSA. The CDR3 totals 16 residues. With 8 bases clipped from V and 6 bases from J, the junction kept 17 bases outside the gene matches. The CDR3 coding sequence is TGTGCCAGCCAGGACAAATCTGGCGGGGGGGCGTTCGAGCAGTACTTC. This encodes CASQDKSGGGAFEQYF. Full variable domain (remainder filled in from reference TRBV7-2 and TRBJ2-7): GAGVSQSPSNKVTEKGKDVELRCDPISGHTALYWYRQSLGQGLEFLIYFQGNSAPDKSGLPSDRFSAERTGGSVSTLTIQRTQQEDSAVYLCASQDKSGGGAFEQYFGPGTRLTVT.

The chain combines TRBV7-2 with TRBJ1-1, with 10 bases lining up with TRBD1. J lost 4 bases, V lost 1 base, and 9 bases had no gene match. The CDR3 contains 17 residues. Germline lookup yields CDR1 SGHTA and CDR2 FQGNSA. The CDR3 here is CASSLGPRQGASTEAFF. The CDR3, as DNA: TGTGCCAGCAGCTTAGGACCCCGACAGGGGGCTAGCACTGAAGCTTTCTTT.

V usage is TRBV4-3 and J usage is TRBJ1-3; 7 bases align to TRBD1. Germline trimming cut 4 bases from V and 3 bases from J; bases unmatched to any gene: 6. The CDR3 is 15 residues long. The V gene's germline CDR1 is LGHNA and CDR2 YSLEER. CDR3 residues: CASSLDRDFGNTIYF. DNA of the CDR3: TGCGCCAGCAGCCTCGACAGGGACTTTGGAAACACCATATATTTT.

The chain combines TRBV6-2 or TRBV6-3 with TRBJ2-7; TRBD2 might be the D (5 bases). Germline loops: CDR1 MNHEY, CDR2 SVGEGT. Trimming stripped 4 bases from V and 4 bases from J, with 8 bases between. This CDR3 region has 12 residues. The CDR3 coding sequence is TGTGCCAGCAGTTCCCGAGGGTACGAGCAGTACGTC. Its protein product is CASSSRGYEQYV.

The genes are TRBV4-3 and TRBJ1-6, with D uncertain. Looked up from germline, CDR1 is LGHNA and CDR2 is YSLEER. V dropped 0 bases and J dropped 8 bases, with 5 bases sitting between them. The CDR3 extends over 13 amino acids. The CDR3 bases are TGCGCCAGCAGCCAAGAGAAAGATTCACCCCTCCACTTT. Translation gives CASSQEKDSPLHF.

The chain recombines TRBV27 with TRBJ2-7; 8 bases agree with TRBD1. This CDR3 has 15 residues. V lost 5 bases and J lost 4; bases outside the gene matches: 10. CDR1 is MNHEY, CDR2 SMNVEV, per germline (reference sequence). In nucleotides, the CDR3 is TGTGCCAGCAGTCGACCGGGGACAGGAACGTACGAGCAGTACTTC. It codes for CASSRPGTGTYEQYF.

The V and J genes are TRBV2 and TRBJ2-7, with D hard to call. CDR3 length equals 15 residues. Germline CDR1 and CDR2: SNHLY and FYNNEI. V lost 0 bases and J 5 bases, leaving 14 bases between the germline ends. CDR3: CASSEALPGSNEQYF. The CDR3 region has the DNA TGTGCCAGCAGTGAAGCGCTTCCTGGGTCCAACGAGCAGTACTTC.

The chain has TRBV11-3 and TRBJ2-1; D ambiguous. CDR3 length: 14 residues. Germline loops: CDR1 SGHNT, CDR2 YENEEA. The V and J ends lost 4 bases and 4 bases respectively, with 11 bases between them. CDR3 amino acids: CASSYQVGYNEQFF. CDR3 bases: TGTGCCAGCAGCTATCAGGTGGGTTACAATGAGCAGTTCTTC.

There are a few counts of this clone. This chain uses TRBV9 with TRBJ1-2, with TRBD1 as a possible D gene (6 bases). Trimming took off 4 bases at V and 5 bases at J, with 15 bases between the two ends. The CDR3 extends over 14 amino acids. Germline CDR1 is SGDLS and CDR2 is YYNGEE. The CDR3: CASSPGDRNYGYTF. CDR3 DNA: TGTGCCAGCAGCCCAGGGGACCGAAATTATGGCTACACCTTC.

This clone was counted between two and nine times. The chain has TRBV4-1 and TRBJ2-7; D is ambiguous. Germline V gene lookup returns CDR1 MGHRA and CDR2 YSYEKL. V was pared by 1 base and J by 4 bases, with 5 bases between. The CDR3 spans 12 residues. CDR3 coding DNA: TGCGCCAGCAGCCAAGGGGTTTACGAGCAGTACTTC. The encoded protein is CASSQGVYEQYF.

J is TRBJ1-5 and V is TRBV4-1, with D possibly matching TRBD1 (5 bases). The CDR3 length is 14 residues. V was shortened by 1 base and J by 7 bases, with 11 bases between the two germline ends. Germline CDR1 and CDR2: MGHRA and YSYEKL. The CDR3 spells CASSQVGGGQPQHF. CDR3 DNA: TGCGCCAGCAGCCAAGTTGGGGGGGGACAGCCCCAGCATTTT.

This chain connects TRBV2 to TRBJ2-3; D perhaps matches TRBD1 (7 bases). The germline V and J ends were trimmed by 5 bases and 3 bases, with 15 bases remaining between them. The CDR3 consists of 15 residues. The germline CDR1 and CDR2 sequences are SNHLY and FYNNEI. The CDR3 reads CASSSQGGRTDTQYF. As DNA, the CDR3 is TGTGCCAGCAGTTCCCAGGGGGGTCGGACAGATACGCAGTATTTT.

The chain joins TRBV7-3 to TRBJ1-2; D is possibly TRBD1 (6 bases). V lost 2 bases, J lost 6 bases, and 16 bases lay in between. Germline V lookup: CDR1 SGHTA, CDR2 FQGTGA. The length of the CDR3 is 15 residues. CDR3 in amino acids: CASSLSTGRLDGYTF. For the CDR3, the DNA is TGTGCCAGCAGCTTATCCACAGGGCGTTTGGATGGCTACACCTTC.

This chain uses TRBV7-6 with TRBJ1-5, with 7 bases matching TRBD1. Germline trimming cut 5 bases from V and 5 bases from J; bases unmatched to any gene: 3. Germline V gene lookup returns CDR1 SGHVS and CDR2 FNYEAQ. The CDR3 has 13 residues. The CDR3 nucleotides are TGTGCCAGCAGCCCAGACAGGGATCAGCCCCAGCATTTT. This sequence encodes CASSPDRDQPQHF.

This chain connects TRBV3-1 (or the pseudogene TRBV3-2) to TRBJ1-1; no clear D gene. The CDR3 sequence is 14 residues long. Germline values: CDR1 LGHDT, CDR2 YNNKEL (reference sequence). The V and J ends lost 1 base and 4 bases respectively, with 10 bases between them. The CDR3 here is CASSQGTEGTEAFF. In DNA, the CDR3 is TGTGCCAGCAGCCAAGGTACCGAGGGCACTGAAGCTTTCTTT.

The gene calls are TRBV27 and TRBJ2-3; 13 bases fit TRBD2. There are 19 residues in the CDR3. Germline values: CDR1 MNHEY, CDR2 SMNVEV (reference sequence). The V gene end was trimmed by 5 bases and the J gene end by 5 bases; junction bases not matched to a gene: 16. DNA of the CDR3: TGTGCCAGCAGTCAATATCGCGCCGGACTAGCGGGAGAGGTAGATACGCAGTATTTT. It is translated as CASSQYRAGLAGEVDTQYF.

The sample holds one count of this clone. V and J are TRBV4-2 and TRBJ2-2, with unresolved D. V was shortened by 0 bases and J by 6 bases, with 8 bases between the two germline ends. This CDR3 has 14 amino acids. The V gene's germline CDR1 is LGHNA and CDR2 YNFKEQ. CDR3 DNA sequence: TGTGCCAGCAGCCAAGATGAGGAGCCCGGGGAGCTGTTTTTT. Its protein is CASSQDEEPGELFF.

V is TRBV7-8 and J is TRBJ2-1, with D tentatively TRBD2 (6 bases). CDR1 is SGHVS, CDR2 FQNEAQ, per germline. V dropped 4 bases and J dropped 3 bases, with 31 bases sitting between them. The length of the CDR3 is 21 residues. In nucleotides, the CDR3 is TGTGCCAGCAGCTCCGTCCCCTCCCGGGACGGTGGCGGGGTTAGCTACAATGAGCAGTTCTTC. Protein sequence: CASSSVPSRDGGGVSYNEQFF.

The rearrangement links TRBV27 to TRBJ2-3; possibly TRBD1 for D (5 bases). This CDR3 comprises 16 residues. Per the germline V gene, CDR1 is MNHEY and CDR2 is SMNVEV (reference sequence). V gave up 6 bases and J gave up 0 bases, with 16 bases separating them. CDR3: CASSPPDMPSTDTQYF. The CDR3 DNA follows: TGTGCCAGCAGCCCCCCGGACATGCCTAGCACAGATACGCAGTATTTT.

DNA of the CDR3: TGTGCCAGCAGCCAGGTAGCGGCACTTAACCAGCCCCAGCATTTT. This translates into CASSQVAALNQPQHF. The V and J genes are TRBV3-1 (or the pseudogene TRBV3-2) and TRBJ1-5; D is undetermined. The V end lost 3 bases, the J end lost 7 bases, and 16 bases lay between the germline ends. In germline, CDR1 is LGHDT, CDR2 YNNKEL (reference sequence). The CDR3 extends over 15 amino acids.